In this sample, the clone carrying this TCR beta chain turned up many times. Germline V CDR1 and CDR2: MGHDK, SYGVNS. V lost 5 bases to trimming and J lost 5 bases; unmatched junction nucleotides: 4. The CDR3 runs 14 residues. The source of the sample is a study of CD8 T cells in ankylosing spondylitis. TCRdb re-derived calls from the 5' RACE reads in MiXCR, one entry per CDR3 protein. The table shows 150,000 to 200,000 distinct CDR3 sequences, with roughly 18% occurring only once. The chain carries TRBV25-1 and TRBJ2-1; the match to TRBD2 covers 9 bases. The sequenced sample consisted of blood, either unsorted or a sorted T cell fraction (not recorded which). The receptor comes from a male donor between 10 and 30 years old with ankylosing spondylitis or in good health (not recorded which). CDR3 amino acids: CASSFLAGNNEQFF. Here the CDR3 DNA reads TGTGCCAGCAGTTTCCTAGCGGGGAACAATGAGCAGTTCTTC.